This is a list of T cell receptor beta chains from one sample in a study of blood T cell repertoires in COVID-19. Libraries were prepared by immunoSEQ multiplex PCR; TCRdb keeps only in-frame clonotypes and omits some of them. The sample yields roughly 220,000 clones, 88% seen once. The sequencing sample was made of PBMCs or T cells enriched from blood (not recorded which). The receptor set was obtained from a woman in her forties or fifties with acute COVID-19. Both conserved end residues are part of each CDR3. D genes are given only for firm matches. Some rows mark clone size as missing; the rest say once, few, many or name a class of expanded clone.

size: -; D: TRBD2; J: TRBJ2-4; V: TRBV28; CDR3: CASSPNPSASGGRWNIQYF; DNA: TGTGCCAGCAGTCCGAACCCCTCGGCTAGCGGGGGCCGGTGGAACATTCAGTACTTC
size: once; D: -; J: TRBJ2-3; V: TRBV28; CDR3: CASRAQGTDTQYF; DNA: TGTGCCAGCAGGGCACAGGGCACAGATACGCAGTATTTT
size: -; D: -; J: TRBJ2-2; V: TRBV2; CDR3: CASSVYGNTGELFF; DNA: TGTGCCAGCAGTGTTTACGGGAACACCGGGGAGCTGTTTTTT
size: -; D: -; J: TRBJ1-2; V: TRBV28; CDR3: CASSSPGGGYGYTF; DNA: TGTGCCAGCAGTTCCCCGGGAGGGGGCTATGGCTACACCTTC
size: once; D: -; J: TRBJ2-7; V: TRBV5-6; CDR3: CASSFGYEQYF; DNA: TGTGCCAGCAGCTTCGGGTACGAGCAGTACTTC
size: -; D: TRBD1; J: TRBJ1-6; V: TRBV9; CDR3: CASSVAGQENSPLHF; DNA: TGTGCCAGCAGCGTAGCGGGACAGGAAAATTCACCCCTCCACTTT
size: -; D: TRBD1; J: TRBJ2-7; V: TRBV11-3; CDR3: CASSPSTGQGSYEQYF; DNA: TGTGCCAGCAGCCCGAGTACGGGACAGGGTTCCTACGAGCAGTACTTC
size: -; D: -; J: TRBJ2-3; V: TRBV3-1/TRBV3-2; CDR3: CASSQRRGATDTQYF; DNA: TGTGCCAGCAGCCAACGCAGGGGCGCCACAGATACGCAGTATTTT
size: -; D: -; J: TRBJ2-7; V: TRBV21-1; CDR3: CASPHADRSSYEQYF; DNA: TGTGCCAGCCCCCACGCTGACAGGAGCTCCTACGAGCAGTACTTC
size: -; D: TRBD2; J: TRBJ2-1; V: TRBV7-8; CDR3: CASTEAGGDNEQFF; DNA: TGTGCCAGCACGGAGGCGGGAGGGGACAATGAGCAGTTCTTC
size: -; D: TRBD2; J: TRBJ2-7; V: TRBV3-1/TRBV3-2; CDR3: CASSQDASGRAYEQYF; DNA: TGTGCCAGCAGCCAAGATGCTAGCGGGAGGGCCTACGAGCAGTACTTC
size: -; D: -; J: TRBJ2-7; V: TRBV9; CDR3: CASSVGENLDEQYF; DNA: TGTGCCAGCAGCGTGGGAGAAAACCTGGACGAGCAGTACTTC
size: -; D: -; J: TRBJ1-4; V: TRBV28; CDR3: CASKQGSEKLFF; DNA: TGTGCCAGCAAGCAGGGGAGTGAAAAACTGTTTTTT
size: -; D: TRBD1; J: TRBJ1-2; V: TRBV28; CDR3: CASSLGQGGHGYTF; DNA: TGTGCCAGCAGTTTAGGACAGGGGGGTCATGGCTACACCTTC
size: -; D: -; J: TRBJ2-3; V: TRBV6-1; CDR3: CASSELAEAPF; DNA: TGTGCCAGCAGTGAATTGGCAGAGGCCCCTTTT
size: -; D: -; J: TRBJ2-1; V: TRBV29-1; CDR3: CSSVQGGYNEQFF; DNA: TGCAGCTCAGTACAGGGTGGATACAATGAGCAGTTCTTC
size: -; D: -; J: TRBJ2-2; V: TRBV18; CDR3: CASSPTISGTNTGELFF; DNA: TGTGCCAGCTCACCAACGATTAGCGGAACGAACACCGGGGAGCTGTTTTTT
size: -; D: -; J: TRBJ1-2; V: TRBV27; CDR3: CASSLESTGTFYGYTF; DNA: TGTGCCAGCAGTTTAGAGAGCACTGGGACATTTTATGGCTACACCTTC
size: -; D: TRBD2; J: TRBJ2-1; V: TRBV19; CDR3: CASRRTSGRARGNEQFF; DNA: TGTGCCAGTAGACGGACTAGCGGGAGGGCCCGAGGGAATGAGCAGTTCTTC
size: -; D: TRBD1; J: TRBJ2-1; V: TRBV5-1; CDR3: CASSTSGTVSYNEQFF; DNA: TGCGCCAGCAGCACATCCGGGACAGTCTCCTACAATGAGCAGTTCTTC
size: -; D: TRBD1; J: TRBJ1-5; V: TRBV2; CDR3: CASSRTGHNQPQHF; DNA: TGTGCCAGCAGTCGGACAGGGCACAATCAGCCCCAGCATTTT
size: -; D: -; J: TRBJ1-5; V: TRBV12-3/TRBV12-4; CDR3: CASSFIESQPQHF; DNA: TGTGCCAGCAGTTTTATAGAGAGTCAGCCCCAGCATTTT
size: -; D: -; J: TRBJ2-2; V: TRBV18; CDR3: CASSPRTPPANTGELFF; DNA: TGTGCCAGCTCACCACGTACACCCCCCGCGAACACCGGGGAGCTGTTTTTT
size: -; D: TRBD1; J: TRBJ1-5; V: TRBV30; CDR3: CAWSVSPGQGGHF; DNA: TGTGCCTGGAGTGTATCCCCCGGACAGGGTGGGCATTTT
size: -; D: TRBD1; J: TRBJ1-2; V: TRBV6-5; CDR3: CASSSDRVGYGYTF; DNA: TGTGCCAGCAGCTCCGACAGGGTGGGGTATGGCTACACCTTC
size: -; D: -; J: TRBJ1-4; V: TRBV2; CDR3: CASKGQGYEKLFF; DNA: TGTGCCAGCAAAGGGCAGGGCTATGAAAAACTGTTTTTT
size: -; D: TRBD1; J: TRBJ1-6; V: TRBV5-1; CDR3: CASSLDRGHGSYNSPLHF; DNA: TGCGCCAGCAGTCTGGACAGGGGGCATGGCTCCTATAATTCACCCCTCCACTTT
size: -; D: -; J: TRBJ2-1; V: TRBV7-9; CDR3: CASKKDSTYNEQFF; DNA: TGTGCCAGCAAGAAAGACAGTACCTACAATGAGCAGTTCTTC
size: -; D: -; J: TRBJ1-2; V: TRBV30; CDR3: CAWSLTGGALYYGYTF; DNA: TGTGCCTGGAGTCTTACCGGAGGGGCCTTGTACTATGGCTACACCTTC
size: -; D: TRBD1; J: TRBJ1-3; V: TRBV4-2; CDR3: CASSQVEITGQGGRNTIYF; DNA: TGTGCCAGCAGCCAAGTAGAGATAACGGGACAGGGGGGTAGAAACACCATATATTTT
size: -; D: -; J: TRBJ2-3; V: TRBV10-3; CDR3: CAIGGEGGTQYF; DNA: TGTGCCATAGGGGGGGAGGGAGGTACGCAGTATTTT